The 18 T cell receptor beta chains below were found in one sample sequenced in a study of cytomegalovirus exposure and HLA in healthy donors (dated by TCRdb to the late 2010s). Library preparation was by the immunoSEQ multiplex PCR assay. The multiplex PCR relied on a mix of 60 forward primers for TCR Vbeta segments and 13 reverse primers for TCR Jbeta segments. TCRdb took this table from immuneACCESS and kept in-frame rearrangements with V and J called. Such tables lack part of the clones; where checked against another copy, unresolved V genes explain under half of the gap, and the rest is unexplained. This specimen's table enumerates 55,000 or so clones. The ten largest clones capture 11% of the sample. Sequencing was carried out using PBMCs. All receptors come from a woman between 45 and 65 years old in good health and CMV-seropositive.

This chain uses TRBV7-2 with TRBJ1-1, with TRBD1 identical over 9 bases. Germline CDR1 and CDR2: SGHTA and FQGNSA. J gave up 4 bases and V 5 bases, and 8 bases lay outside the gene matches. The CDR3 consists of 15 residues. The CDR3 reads CASSPRGQGGTEAFF. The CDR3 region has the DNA TGTGCCAGCAGCCCGAGGGGACAGGGAGGCACTGAAGCTTTCTTT.

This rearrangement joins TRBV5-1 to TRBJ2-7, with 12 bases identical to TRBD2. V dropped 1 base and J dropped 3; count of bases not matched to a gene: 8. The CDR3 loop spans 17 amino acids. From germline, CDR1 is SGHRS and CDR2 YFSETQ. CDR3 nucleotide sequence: TGCGCCAGCAGCTTGAACCCCGGACTAGCGGGGATCTACGAGCAGTACTTC. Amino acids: CASSLNPGLAGIYEQYF.

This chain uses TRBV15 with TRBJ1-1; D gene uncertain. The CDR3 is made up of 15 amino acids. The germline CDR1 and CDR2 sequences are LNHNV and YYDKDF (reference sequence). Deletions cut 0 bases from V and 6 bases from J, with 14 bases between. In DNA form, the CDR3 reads TGTGCCACCAGCAGAGATCTAGGGCAGGAGGCTGAAGCTTTCTTT. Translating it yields CATSRDLGQEAEAFF.

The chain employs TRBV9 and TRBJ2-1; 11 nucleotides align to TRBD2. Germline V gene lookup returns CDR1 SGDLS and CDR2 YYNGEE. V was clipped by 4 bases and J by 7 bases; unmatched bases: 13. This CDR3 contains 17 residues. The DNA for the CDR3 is TGTGCCAGCAGCTCACCGAATCTTGGACTAGCGGGTAATGAGCAGTTCTTC. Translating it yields CASSSPNLGLAGNEQFF.

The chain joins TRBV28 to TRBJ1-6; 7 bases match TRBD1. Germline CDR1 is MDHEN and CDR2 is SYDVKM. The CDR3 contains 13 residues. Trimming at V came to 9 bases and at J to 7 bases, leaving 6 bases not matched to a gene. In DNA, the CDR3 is TGTGCCAGTTTAGACAGGGACAATTCACCCCTCCACTTT. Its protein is CASLDRDNSPLHF.

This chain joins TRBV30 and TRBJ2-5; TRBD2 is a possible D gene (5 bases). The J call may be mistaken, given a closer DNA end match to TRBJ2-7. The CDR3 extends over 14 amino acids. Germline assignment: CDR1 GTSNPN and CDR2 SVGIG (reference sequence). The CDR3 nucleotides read TGTGCCTGGAGTGTACCTCTCCGCGAGGGCGAGCAGTACTTC. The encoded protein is CAWSVPLREGEQYF.

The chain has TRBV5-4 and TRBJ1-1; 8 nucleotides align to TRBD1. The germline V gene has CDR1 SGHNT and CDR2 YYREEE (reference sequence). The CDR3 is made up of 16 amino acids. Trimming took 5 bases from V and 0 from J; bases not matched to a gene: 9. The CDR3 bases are TGTGCCAGCAGACTCCCGGGACAGGACTTGAACACTGAAGCTTTCTTT. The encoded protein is CASRLPGQDLNTEAFF.

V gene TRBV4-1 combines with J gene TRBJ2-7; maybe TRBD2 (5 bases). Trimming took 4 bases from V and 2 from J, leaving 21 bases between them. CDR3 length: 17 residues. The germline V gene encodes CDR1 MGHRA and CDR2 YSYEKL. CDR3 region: CASSPAIRETTAYEQYF. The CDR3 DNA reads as TGCGCCAGCAGCCCGGCGATAAGGGAGACAACCGCCTACGAGCAGTACTTC.

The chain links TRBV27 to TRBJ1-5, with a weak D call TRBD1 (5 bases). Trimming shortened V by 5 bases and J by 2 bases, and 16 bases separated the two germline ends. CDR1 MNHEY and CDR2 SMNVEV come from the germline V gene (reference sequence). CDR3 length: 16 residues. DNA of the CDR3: TGTGCCAGCAGTCTCCGGGGAGCGGGGGGCAATCAGCCCCAGCATTTT. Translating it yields CASSLRGAGGNQPQHF.

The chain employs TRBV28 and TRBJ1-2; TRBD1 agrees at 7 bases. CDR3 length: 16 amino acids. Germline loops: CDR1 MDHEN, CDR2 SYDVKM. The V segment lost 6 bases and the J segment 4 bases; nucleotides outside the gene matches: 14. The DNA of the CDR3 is TGTGCCAGCAGCCTCCCCCAGGGGGAGAGTAGCTATGGCTACACCTTC. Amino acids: CASSLPQGESSYGYTF.

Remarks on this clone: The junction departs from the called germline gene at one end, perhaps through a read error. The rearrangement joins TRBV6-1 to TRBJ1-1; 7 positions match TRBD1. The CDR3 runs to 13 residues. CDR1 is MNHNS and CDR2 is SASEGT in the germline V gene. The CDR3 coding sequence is TGTGTCAGCAGGATACAGGGGTACACTGAAGCTTTCTTT. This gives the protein CVSRIQGYTEAFF.

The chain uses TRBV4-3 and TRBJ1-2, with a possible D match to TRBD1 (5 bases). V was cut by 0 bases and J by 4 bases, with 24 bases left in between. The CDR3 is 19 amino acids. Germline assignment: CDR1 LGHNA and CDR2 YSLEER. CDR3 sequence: CASSQDLDTTPLHSYGYTF. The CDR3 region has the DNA TGCGCCAGCAGCCAAGACCTGGACACAACTCCACTGCATAGCTATGGCTACACCTTC.

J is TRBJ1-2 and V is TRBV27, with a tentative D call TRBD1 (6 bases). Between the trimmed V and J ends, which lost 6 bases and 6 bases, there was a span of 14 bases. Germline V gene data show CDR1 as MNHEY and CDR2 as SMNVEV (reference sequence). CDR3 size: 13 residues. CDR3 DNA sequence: TGTGCCAGCAGGCAACAGGGCAGGGATGGCTACACCTTC. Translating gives CASRQQGRDGYTF.

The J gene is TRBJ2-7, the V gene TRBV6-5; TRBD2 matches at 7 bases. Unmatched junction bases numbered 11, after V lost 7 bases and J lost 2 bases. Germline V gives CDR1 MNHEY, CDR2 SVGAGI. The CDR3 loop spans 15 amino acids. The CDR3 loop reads CASKVGGTGTYEQYF. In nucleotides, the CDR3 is TGTGCCAGCAAAGTGGGAGGGACGGGCACCTACGAGCAGTACTTC.

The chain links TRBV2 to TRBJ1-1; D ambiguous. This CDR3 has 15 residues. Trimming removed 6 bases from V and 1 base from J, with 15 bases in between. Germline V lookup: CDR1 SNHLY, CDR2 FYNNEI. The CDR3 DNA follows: TGTGCCAGCAGCGAACCCGTTGGGAGGAACACTGAAGCTTTCTTT. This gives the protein CASSEPVGRNTEAFF. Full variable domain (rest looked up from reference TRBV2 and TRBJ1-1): EPEVTQTPSHQVTQMGQEVILRCVPISNHLYFYWYRQILGQKVEFLVSFYNNEISEKSEIFDDQFSVERPDGSNFTLKIRSTKLEDSAMYFCASSEPVGRNTEAFFGQGTRLTVV.

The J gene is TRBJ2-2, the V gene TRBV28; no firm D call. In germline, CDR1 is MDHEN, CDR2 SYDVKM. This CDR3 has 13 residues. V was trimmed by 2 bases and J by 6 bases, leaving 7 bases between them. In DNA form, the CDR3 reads TGTGCCAGCAGTTTAGTAGCTCCCGGGGAGCTGTTTTTT. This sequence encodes CASSLVAPGELFF.

CDR3 loop: CTSSQDPGPGNSPLHF. As DNA, the CDR3 is TGCACCAGCAGCCAAGATCCGGGCCCGGGGAATTCACCCCTCCACTTT. The chain recombines TRBV1 with TRBJ1-6. TRBV1 is a pseudogene. This CDR3 region has 16 residues.

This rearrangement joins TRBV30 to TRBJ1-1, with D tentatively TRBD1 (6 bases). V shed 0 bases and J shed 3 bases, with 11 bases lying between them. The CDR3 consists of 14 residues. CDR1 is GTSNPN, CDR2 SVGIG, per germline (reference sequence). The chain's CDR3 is CAWSVQDRHTEAFF. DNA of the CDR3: TGTGCCTGGAGTGTGCAGGACAGACACACTGAAGCTTTCTTT.